Shown below are 24 T cell receptor beta chains from a single sample sequenced in a study of blood T cell repertoires in COVID-19. Sequencing was performed with immunoSEQ multiplex PCR; in TCRdb, only in-frame clones are kept and a portion is missing. Seen here are some 150,000 clones, approximately 91% observed once, and the top ten hold approximately 2.4%. The sequenced material came from peripheral blood. The source is a woman aged 70-85 years with acute or convalescent COVID-19.

The rearrangement links TRBV3-1 (or the pseudogene TRBV3-2) to TRBJ2-5, with 8 bases matching TRBD2. Germline CDR1 LGHDT, CDR2 YNNKEL (reference sequence). The trim removed 4 bases at V and 5 bases at J, leaving 12 bases unmatched. The CDR3 consists of 16 residues. Here the CDR3 reads CASSRLHGGAVETQYF. In DNA, the CDR3 is TGTGCCAGCAGCCGTCTCCACGGGGGGGCCGTTGAGACCCAGTACTTC.

This chain connects TRBV5-6 to TRBJ1-2; 9 bases line up with TRBD1. Germline-derived CDR1 and CDR2 are SGHDT and YYEEEE. The CDR3 has 16 residues. Trimming at V came to 2 bases and at J to 6 bases, leaving 11 bases not matched to a gene. CDR3 residues: CASSLLPGTGLNGYTF. The DNA for the CDR3 is TGTGCCAGCAGCTTACTACCCGGGACAGGGTTAAATGGCTACACCTTC.

The rearrangement uses TRBV19 and TRBJ2-5, with D possibly being TRBD1 (6 bases). Germline V gene data show CDR1 as LNHDA and CDR2 as SQIVND (reference sequence). V lost 3 bases and J 1 base, leaving 18 bases between the germline ends. The CDR3 spans 17 residues. The CDR3 DNA reads TGTGCCAGTAGTATCCGGACAGCGCAGAGACCCCAAGAGACCCAGTACTTC. It translates to CASSIRTAQRPQETQYF.

This chain links TRBV7-9 with TRBJ1-5; 9 nucleotides line up with TRBD1. Germline V gene data show CDR1 as SEHNR and CDR2 as FQNEAQ (reference sequence). The CDR3 spans 15 residues. V dropped 5 bases and J dropped 5; count of bases not matched to a gene: 7. The CDR3 sequence is CASSPAGQGDQPQHF. DNA of the CDR3: TGTGCCAGCAGCCCCGCGGGACAGGGAGATCAGCCCCAGCATTTT. The full variable domain, completed using reference TRBV7-9 and TRBJ1-5, is DTGVSQNPRHKITKRGQNVTFRCDPISEHNRLYWYRQTLGQGPEFLTYFQNEAQLEKSRLLSDRFSAERPKGSFSTLEIQRTEQGDSAMYLCASSPAGQGDQPQHFGDGTRLSIL.

The rearrangement joins TRBV5-6 to TRBJ1-6, with 7 bases fitting TRBD1. CDR3 length: 14 amino acids. Germline V gives CDR1 SGHDT, CDR2 YYEEEE. J was trimmed by 3 bases and V by 6 bases; bases with no gene match: 3. The CDR3 loop is CASTRQGYNSPLHF. CDR3 in DNA: TGTGCCAGCACCCGACAGGGCTATAATTCACCCCTCCACTTT. Using reference TRBV5-6 and TRBJ1-6 for the parts outside the CDR3, the full variable domain is DAGVTQSPTHLIKTRGQQVTLRCSPKSGHDTVSWYQQALGQGPQFIFQYYEEEERQRGNFPDRFSGHQFPNYSSELNVNALLLGDSALYLCASTRQGYNSPLHFGNGTRLTVT.

V and J are TRBV5-6 and TRBJ1-1; D may be TRBD1 (5 bases). The CDR3 is made up of 16 amino acids. Trimming pared 4 bases from V and 0 bases from J, leaving 16 bases between. CDR1 is SGHDT, CDR2 YYEEEE, per germline. CDR3 in amino acids: CASSRRGQFMNTEAFF. The CDR3 DNA is TGTGCCAGCAGCCGGCGAGGACAATTCATGAACACTGAAGCTTTCTTT.

This clone was seen once. V usage is TRBV5-1 and J usage is TRBJ2-3; 8 nucleotides match TRBD1. V trimming: 4 bases; J trimming: 0 bases; junction bases outside the gene matches: 10. The CDR3 totals 17 residues. CDR1 and CDR2 from the germline V gene are SGHRS and YFSETQ. This chain's CDR3 is CASSMKTGTGSTDTQYF. CDR3 coding DNA: TGCGCCAGCAGCATGAAAACTGGGACAGGTAGCACAGATACGCAGTATTTT.

The chain joins TRBV5-6 to TRBJ1-1; D possibly corresponds to TRBD1 (5 bases). Germline V gene data show CDR1 as SGHDT and CDR2 as YYEEEE. The CDR3 covers 15 residues. V dropped 1 base and J dropped 5 bases, with 15 bases sitting between them. Here the CDR3 DNA reads TGTGCCAGCAGCTTGAGAAGCGCAGGGCCGACTGAAGCTTTCTTT. Translating it yields CASSLRSAGPTEAFF.

The V call is TRBV6-5, the J call TRBJ1-3; D is unclear. The CDR3 has 14 residues. The V end lost 2 bases, the J end lost 4 bases, and 9 bases lay between the germline ends. CDR1 and CDR2 (germline): MNHEY, SVGAGI. The CDR3 nucleotides read TGTGCCAGCAGTTACGGTTCGGGAGGAAACACCATATATTTT. Its protein is CASSYGSGGNTIYF.

The V and J genes are TRBV6-6 and TRBJ1-5; 10 bases map to TRBD1. V dropped 6 bases and J dropped 6; count of bases not matched to a gene: 5. CDR1 and CDR2 from the germline V gene are MNHNY and SVGAGI (reference sequence). The CDR3 extends over 14 amino acids. This CDR3 reads CASSRQGASQPQHF. CDR3 DNA sequence: TGTGCCAGCAGCCGACAGGGGGCTAGTCAGCCCCAGCATTTT.

This chain links TRBV5-1 with TRBJ2-1; TRBD1 is a possible D gene (5 bases). The CDR3 is 15 residues long. Trimming took 1 base from V and 7 from J, leaving 15 bases between them. Germline V gene data show CDR1 as SGHRS and CDR2 as YFSETQ. CDR3 amino acids: CASSLMAAQENEQFF. CDR3 in DNA: TGCGCCAGCAGCTTGATGGCGGCACAGGAAAATGAGCAGTTCTTC.

The chain is built from TRBV27 and TRBJ1-2; 7 bases fit TRBD1. CDR3 length: 14 residues. V trimming: 4 bases; J trimming: 5 bases; junction bases outside the gene matches: 7. From germline, CDR1 is MNHEY and CDR2 SMNVEV (reference sequence). The CDR3 reads CASSSTGVGYGYTF. The CDR3 DNA reads TGTGCCAGCAGTTCCACAGGGGTCGGGTATGGCTACACCTTC.

This chain links TRBV5-8 with TRBJ1-6; 10 positions agree with TRBD1. V dropped 3 bases and J dropped 0; count of bases not matched to a gene: 3. Germline V lookup: CDR1 SGHTS, CDR2 YDEGEE. The CDR3 has 17 amino acids. The CDR3 sequence is CASSWTGGTSYNSPLHF. CDR3 DNA sequence: TGTGCCAGCAGCTGGACAGGGGGGACCTCCTATAATTCACCCCTCCACTTT.

The V call is TRBV10-3, the J call TRBJ1-2, with 7 nucleotides matching TRBD1. The germline V gene has CDR1 ENHRY and CDR2 SYGVKD. The CDR3 runs 16 residues. V lost 0 bases to trimming and J lost 6 bases; unmatched junction nucleotides: 10. The CDR3 reads CAISESQDRLANGYTF. CDR3 nucleotide sequence: TGTGCCATCAGTGAGTCCCAGGACAGGTTAGCAAATGGCTACACCTTC.

This CDR3 is CASSRPRGPIYF. CDR3 nucleotide sequence: TGTGCCAGCAGCCGCCCCAGGGGACCCATATATTTT. J is TRBJ1-3 and V is TRBV6-5; weak D call: TRBD1 (6 bases). With 6 bases removed from V and 11 bases from J, the gap between germline ends came to 14 bases. From germline, CDR1 is MNHEY and CDR2 SVGAGI. The CDR3 has 12 amino acids.

This chain uses TRBV12-3 or TRBV12-4 with TRBJ1-5; D might be TRBD1 (6 bases). V gave up 6 bases and J gave up 4 bases, with 10 bases separating them. The CDR3 is 13 residues long. The DNA for the CDR3 is TGTGCCAGCAGACAGGGCGAGAATCAGCCCCAGCATTTT. Protein: CASRQGENQPQHF.

This chain links TRBV11-2 with TRBJ2-1, with TRBD2 matching over 10 bases. The CDR3 spans 18 residues. V gave up 5 bases and J gave up 0 bases; unmatched junction bases: 10. Germline CDR1 reads SGHAT; CDR2 reads FQNNGV. The CDR3 region is CASSRLAGARSSYNEQFF. For the CDR3, the DNA is TGTGCCAGCAGCCGTCTAGCGGGGGCCCGAAGCTCCTACAATGAGCAGTTCTTC.

This chain uses TRBV7-2 with TRBJ2-3; 10 nucleotides match TRBD2. The CDR3 length is 18 residues. Looked up from germline, CDR1 is SGHTA and CDR2 is FQGNSA. V lost 5 bases, J lost 6 bases, and 17 bases stayed unmatched. CDR3 loop: CASSENRPSGGRADTQYF. The CDR3 DNA reads as TGTGCCAGCAGCGAGAACAGGCCTAGCGGGGGACGGGCGGATACGCAGTATTTT.

V usage is TRBV10-3 and J usage is TRBJ2-2; 12 bases are a match to TRBD2. CDR3 length: 16 amino acids. Germline V gene lookup returns CDR1 ENHRY and CDR2 SYGVKD. Trimming removed 4 bases from V and 5 bases from J; junction bases left unmatched: 5. CDR3 coding DNA: TGTGCCATCAGTGGGTCCGGGACTAGCGGGACCGGGGAGCTGTTTTTT. It is translated as CAISGSGTSGTGELFF.

The chain employs TRBV9 and TRBJ2-1, with 8 bases fitting TRBD1. The CDR3 is made up of 15 amino acids. After removal of 3 bases from V and 5 bases from J, the junction contained 7 bases not matched to a gene. Germline CDR1 is SGDLS and CDR2 is YYNGEE. This CDR3 reads CASSARQGMDNEQFF. The CDR3 nucleotides read TGTGCCAGCAGCGCGAGACAGGGGATGGACAATGAGCAGTTCTTC.

The CDR3 DNA follows: TGTGCCAGCAGGTTGGGCGGGCGTGACAATCAGCCCCAGCATTTT. Translating it yields CASRLGGRDNQPQHF. V is TRBV7-2 and J is TRBJ1-5; D is ambiguous. V gave up 6 bases and J gave up 3 bases, with 15 bases separating them. Germline V gene data show CDR1 as SGHTA and CDR2 as FQGNSA. This CDR3 has 15 amino acids.

V gene TRBV9 combines with J gene TRBJ2-2; 10 nucleotides line up with TRBD1. The CDR3 has 15 amino acids. V was clipped by 0 bases and J by 6 bases; unmatched bases: 2. Germline lookup yields CDR1 SGDLS and CDR2 YYNGEE. The CDR3 spells CASSVGDRGPGELFF. Here the CDR3 DNA reads TGTGCCAGCAGCGTAGGGGACAGGGGACCCGGGGAGCTGTTTTTT.

The chain uses TRBV7-2 and TRBJ2-3; TRBD1 matches at 9 bases. Germline CDR1 reads SGHTA; CDR2 reads FQGNSA. The CDR3 spans 16 residues. The V segment lost 3 bases and the J segment 5 bases; nucleotides outside the gene matches: 9. The CDR3 here is CASSLQTGGAGDTQYF. CDR3 sequence (DNA): TGTGCCAGCAGCTTGCAAACAGGGGGCGCGGGAGATACGCAGTATTTT.

V gene TRBV6-5 combines with J gene TRBJ1-5; D not resolved. V was shortened by 4 bases and J by 0 bases, with 13 bases between the two germline ends. Looked up from germline, CDR1 is MNHEY and CDR2 is SVGAGI. The CDR3 is 16 amino acids. CDR3 region: CASSSLSRGSNQPQHF. The CDR3 region has the DNA TGTGCCAGCAGTTCCCTCAGTAGAGGTAGCAATCAGCCCCAGCATTTT.